Following are 7 T cell receptor beta chains from one sample sequenced in a study of CD8+ T cells in alopecia areata. Following RNA extraction, reverse transcription yielded cDNA that acted as the sequencing template. The method was immunoSEQ multiplex PCR; TCRdb's version includes in-frame clones alone and lacks a portion of them. Of fewer than 250,000 clones in the sample, around two fifths are singletons; the top ten hold over 2%. The treatment: oral pan-JAK inhibitor, 5-10 mg twice daily. The source material was CD4+ T cells sorted from blood, sampled between weeks 36 and 40, from a patient treated with tofacitinib. These receptors all come from a human donor with alopecia areata.

The chain joins TRBV19 to TRBJ2-1, with D hard to call. The V end lost 5 bases, the J end lost 8 bases, and 16 bases lay between the germline ends. This CDR3 is 14 amino acids long. Germline values: CDR1 LNHDA, CDR2 SQIVND (reference sequence). The CDR3 protein is CASSRLRSGHEQFF. The CDR3, as DNA: TGTGCCAGTAGTCGGCTTAGGAGTGGCCATGAGCAGTTCTTC.

The genes are TRBV29-1 and TRBJ2-5, with D possibly called TRBD1 or TRBD2 (6 bases each). Germline V gene sequence: CDR1 SQVTM, CDR2 ANQGSEA. CDR3 length: 13 residues. Trimming took off 7 bases at V and 5 bases at J, with 17 bases between the two ends. The CDR3 protein is CSGGRLGGETQYF. CDR3 bases: TGCAGCGGAGGGAGATTAGGGGGGGAGACCCAGTACTTC.

This clone has only a few counts. V and J are TRBV6-1 and TRBJ2-7; D remains ambiguous. This CDR3 is 16 amino acids long. Trimming pared 6 bases from V and 0 bases from J, leaving 18 bases between. The germline CDR1 and CDR2 sequences are MNHNS and SASEGT. The CDR3 DNA is TGTGCCAGCAGAGAACTCCCCCACGGCACCTCCTACGAGCAGTACTTC. It yields the protein CASRELPHGTSYEQYF.

In its sample, this clone was seen a few times. The rearrangement links TRBV7-2 to TRBJ2-1; the match to TRBD2 covers 9 bases. V gave up 5 bases and J gave up 4 bases; unmatched junction bases: 6. Germline V CDR1 and CDR2: SGHTA, FQGNSA. This CDR3 has 15 residues. The CDR3 sequence is CASSLSGSRYNEQFF. The CDR3 region has the DNA TGTGCCAGCAGCCTTAGCGGGAGTCGGTACAATGAGCAGTTCTTC.

The chain employs TRBV6-5 and TRBJ1-5; D possibly corresponds to TRBD1 (5 bases). V lost 7 bases and J 5 bases, leaving 18 bases between the germline ends. Germline CDR1 is MNHEY and CDR2 is SVGAGI. The CDR3 is 15 amino acids. The CDR3 sequence is CASTQGGGKDQPQHF. The CDR3 DNA sequence: TGTGCCAGCACCCAGGGAGGAGGGAAGGATCAGCCCCAGCATTTT.

The rearrangement joins TRBV6-4 to TRBJ2-3; D gene ambiguous. This CDR3 comprises 15 residues. Trimming stripped 5 bases from V and 0 bases from J, with 12 bases between. CDR1 is MRHNA and CDR2 is SNTAGT in the germline V gene. Here the CDR3 reads CASSSQSASTDTQYF. The CDR3 DNA reads TGTGCCAGCAGTTCCCAGTCCGCTAGCACAGATACGCAGTATTTT.

The chain combines TRBV7-2 with TRBJ1-1, with TRBD1 matching 7 bases. Per the germline V gene, CDR1 is SGHTA and CDR2 is FQGNSA. The trim removed 2 bases at V and 1 base at J, leaving 10 bases unmatched. The CDR3 has 17 residues. The CDR3 region is CASSLRGPGQANTEAFF. The CDR3 DNA is TGTGCCAGCAGCTTAAGGGGCCCCGGACAGGCGAACACTGAAGCTTTCTTT.